The source of this T cell receptor (beta chain) is a study of T-cell reconstitution after alpha-beta-depleted transplantation in children. Study-wide findings and caveats: Alpha-beta T cells present about two months after transplant were reported to originate from several hundred expanded graft clones. When one year had passed after transplant, most T-cell counts and diversity came from newly produced T cells. It was surviving recipient T cells and thymic progenitors that gave some patients high TCRbeta diversity at day 60.

Library preparation (for TCRbeta) was performed with unique molecular identifiers. MiXCR, run by TCRdb on the PCR reads, gives a single entry per CDR3 protein. This repertoire shows about 830,000 distinct CDR3 sequences, approximately 15% found once; its top ten account for around 5.3%. There are many counts of this clonotype. Antigen specificity is unknown. Sample: PBMCs, mostly from graft donor cells, taken 360 days after TCRalphabeta/CD19-depleted stem cell transplant. The clonotype was recovered from a male patient between 5 and 17 years old who had a stem cell transplant for acute lymphoblastic leukemia, so the T cells may come from the graft donor.

The CDR3: CASSLGGGSTEAFF. In nucleotides, the CDR3 is TGTGCCAGCAGTCTCGGGGGTGGTAGCACTGAAGCTTTCTTT. The chain employs TRBV25-1 and TRBJ1-1, with D perhaps matching TRBD1 (5 bases). The CDR3 sequence is 14 residues long. The germline V and J ends were trimmed by 5 bases and 4 bases, with 14 bases remaining between them. The V gene's germline CDR1 is MGHDK and CDR2 SYGVNS.